These 29 T cell receptor beta chains originate from one sample sequenced in a study of blood T cells in healthy people across ages. Using a J-beta primer mix together with a sample-barcoded 5' primer, a second PCR was run for roughly 6 to 11 cycles. TCRdb re-derived calls from the 5' RACE reads in MiXCR, one entry per CDR3 protein. The sample contains about a million distinct CDR3 sequences, roughly half of which appear only once. Material for sequencing was blood. Every receptor here comes from a woman aged 60-75 years in good health.

This clonotype has just a few counts. V usage is TRBV12-3 or TRBV12-4 and J usage is TRBJ2-3; D might be TRBD2 (6 bases). The CDR3 length is 16 residues. V was clipped by 7 bases and J by 3 bases, with 20 bases between them. The CDR3 DNA sequence: TGTGCCAGCACCGCTCGGACTACCCGGCGAACAGATACGCAGTATTTT. Its translation: CASTARTTRRTDTQYF.

This chain links TRBV18 with TRBJ2-5; D not certain. From germline, CDR1 is KGHSH and CDR2 LQKENI. CDR3 length: 14 amino acids. Trimming removed 3 bases at V and 3 bases at J, with 11 bases between. The CDR3 reads CASSPPQSEETQYF. The CDR3 DNA reads as TGTGCCAGCTCACCCCCGCAGAGCGAAGAGACCCAGTACTTC.

This clonotype was counted a single time. The rearrangement joins TRBV14 to TRBJ1-2; 7 bases are shared with TRBD1. Trimming removed 2 bases from V and 3 bases from J; junction bases left unmatched: 3. Germline CDR1 and CDR2: SGHDN and FVKESK. This CDR3 spans 14 amino acids. CDR3 sequence reads: CASSQHRGDYGYTF. CDR3 in DNA: TGTGCCAGCAGCCAACACAGGGGTGACTATGGCTACACCTTC.

The rearrangement joins TRBV6-2 or TRBV6-3 to TRBJ1-2, with unresolved D. The CDR3 consists of 13 residues. CDR1 is MNHEY and CDR2 is SVGEGT in the germline V gene. V gave up 7 bases and J gave up 4 bases, with 13 bases separating them. In nucleotides, the CDR3 is TGTGCCAGCAAAGGCAGCTCCCGCTATGGCTACACCTTC. Translation: CASKGSSRYGYTF.

Points on this clonotype: The junction and the germline gene differ at one end; a read error may be behind it. The chain employs TRBV20-1 and TRBJ2-1; 12 bases are shared with TRBD2. The CDR3 has 14 amino acids. Germline lookup yields CDR1 DFQATT and CDR2 SNEGSKA (reference sequence). CDR3 coding DNA: TGCGGTGCTAGGACTAGCGGGGCGGGCAATGAGCAGTTCTTC. Protein product: CGARTSGAGNEQFF.

This CDR3 is CASSPGTSGRGETQYF. The CDR3 bases are TGTGCCAGCAGTCCCGGGACTAGCGGGAGGGGAGAGACCCAGTACTTC. This rearrangement joins TRBV12-3 or TRBV12-4 to TRBJ2-5; 16 nucleotides match TRBD2. Unmatched junction bases numbered 4, after V lost 5 bases and J lost 4 bases. The CDR3 extends over 16 amino acids.

The chain carries TRBV2 and TRBJ2-5; 12 bases map to TRBD2. The J call may be mistaken, given a closer DNA end match to TRBJ2-7. The CDR3 length is 14 residues. CDR1 is SNHLY, CDR2 FYNNEI, per germline. For the CDR3, the DNA is TGTGCCAGCAGTGGGACTAGCGGGGACTACGAGCAGTACTTC. Amino acids: CASSGTSGDYEQYF.

This clonotype has more than one count but fewer than ten. This chain connects TRBV20-1 to TRBJ1-5, with 7 positions matching TRBD1. CDR3 length: 16 amino acids. J was trimmed by 4 bases and V by 7 bases; bases with no gene match: 16. Germline V CDR1 and CDR2: DFQATT, SNEGSKA (reference sequence). The CDR3 reads CSVFKDGQAPNQPQHF. The CDR3 region has the DNA TGCAGTGTCTTCAAAGACGGACAGGCACCTAATCAGCCCCAGCATTTT.

CDR3 in DNA: TGTGCCAGCAGCTTAGAGCTCACCGGGGAGCTGTTTTTT. It encodes CASSLELTGELFF. The chain carries TRBV7-9 and TRBJ2-2, with no clear D. V lost 1 base to trimming and J lost 4 bases, with 4 bases between them. Germline V gives CDR1 SEHNR, CDR2 FQNEAQ (reference sequence). This CDR3 contains 13 residues.

This rearrangement joins TRBV6-5 to TRBJ1-2; 9 bases line up with TRBD1. With 6 bases clipped from V and 7 bases from J, the junction kept 6 bases outside the gene matches. The CDR3 extends over 13 amino acids. Germline V gene sequence: CDR1 MNHEY, CDR2 SVGAGI. CDR3 coding DNA: TGTGCCAGCAGCCCCACAGGGGGCAGTGGCTACACCTTC. Amino acid sequence: CASSPTGGSGYTF.

In its sample, this clonotype was seen once. V is TRBV28 and J is TRBJ2-1, with D possibly being TRBD2 (6 bases). The CDR3 spans 14 residues. Germline V gives CDR1 MDHEN, CDR2 SYDVKM. Trimming shortened V by 7 bases and J by 4 bases, and 14 bases separated the two germline ends. In DNA form, the CDR3 reads TGTGCCAGCATTGTAGCGGATGGGTACAATGAGCAGTTCTTC. The encoded protein is CASIVADGYNEQFF.

The chain joins TRBV27 to TRBJ2-1; 8 positions match TRBD2. The J call may be in error: the DNA end matches TRBJ2-7 better. This CDR3 is 14 amino acids long. Germline V CDR1 and CDR2: MNHEY, SMNVEV (reference sequence). CDR3 sequence: CASRNSGSLNEQYF. CDR3 in DNA: TGTGCCAGCAGAAACAGCGGGAGCCTCAACGAGCAGTACTTC.

J is TRBJ2-1 and V is TRBV27; tentatively, D is TRBD2 (6 bases). Trimming removed 2 bases at V and 9 bases at J, with 11 bases between. This CDR3 is built from 13 residues. CDR1 is MNHEY and CDR2 is SMNVEV in the germline V gene (reference sequence). The CDR3 nucleotides read TGTGCCAGCAGTTTAGGTGGGAGGCCTGAGCAGTTCTTC. Amino acids: CASSLGGRPEQFF.

This rearrangement joins TRBV9 to TRBJ1-1; D remains unclear. Germline-derived CDR1 and CDR2 are SGDLS and YYNGEE. CDR3 length: 15 amino acids. The ends were cut back, 3 bases at V and 2 bases at J, with 14 bases in the middle. The CDR3 DNA follows: TGTGCCAGCAGCGCGTCCCGAGCAGGAAACACTGAAGCTTTCTTT. The encoded protein is CASSASRAGNTEAFF.

The chain is built from TRBV5-1 and TRBJ2-1; D is possibly TRBD2 (6 bases). The V end was cut by 2 bases, the J end by 8 bases, with 11 bases between. Per the germline V gene, CDR1 is SGHRS and CDR2 is YFSETQ. The CDR3 covers 13 residues. Here the CDR3 reads CASSFGRDDEQFF. The DNA for the CDR3 is TGCGCCAGCAGCTTCGGGCGGGATGATGAGCAGTTCTTC.

This clonotype was seen a handful of times. The chain couples TRBV4-3 to TRBJ2-2; D remains ambiguous. Deletions cut 5 bases from V and 6 bases from J, with 10 bases between. Germline V lookup: CDR1 LGHNA, CDR2 YSLEER. This CDR3 region has 13 residues. CDR3 bases: TGCGCCAGCAGCTCGGACCAGTCCGGGGAGCTGTTTTTT. Protein product: CASSSDQSGELFF.

This clonotype occurred a few times. The chain uses TRBV28 and TRBJ2-3, with a weak D call TRBD2 (6 bases). Trimming left V 6 bases short and J 4 bases short, with 14 bases between. The germline gives CDR1 MDHEN, CDR2 SYDVKM. The CDR3 extends over 14 amino acids. The CDR3 region is CASRLVAEADTQYF. The CDR3, as DNA: TGTGCCAGCAGGCTTGTAGCGGAAGCAGATACGCAGTATTTT.

This chain uses TRBV28 with TRBJ1-2; the match to TRBD1 covers 9 bases. V dropped 11 bases and J dropped 8; count of bases not matched to a gene: 18. The CDR3 has 15 residues. Germline V lookup: CDR1 MDHEN, CDR2 SYDVKM. The CDR3 sequence is CAGITGTGIGGGYTF. The CDR3 DNA sequence: TGTGCCGGCATCACCGGGACAGGGATTGGAGGAGGCTACACCTTC.

The chain carries TRBV20-1 and TRBJ2-4; D not resolved. This CDR3 region has 14 residues. Germline CDR1 and CDR2: DFQATT and SNEGSKA (reference sequence). V lost 0 bases to trimming and J lost 5 bases, with 11 bases between them. This chain's CDR3 is CSARDPGSENIQYF. CDR3 DNA: TGCAGTGCTAGAGATCCGGGTTCCGAAAACATTCAGTACTTC.

This chain uses TRBV20-1 with TRBJ2-7; 9 nucleotides agree with TRBD1. This CDR3 is built from 12 residues. V lost 6 bases, J lost 7 bases, and 7 bases stayed unmatched. Germline V gene sequence: CDR1 DFQATT, CDR2 SNEGSKA (reference sequence). CDR3 amino acids: CSAHRGLGEQYF. CDR3 bases: TGCAGTGCCCACAGGGGGCTGGGGGAGCAGTACTTC.

The CDR3 bases are TGTGCCAGCTCACAGGGGTCCACTACGTACGAGCAGTACTTC. Protein sequence: CASSQGSTTYEQYF. The chain couples TRBV18 to TRBJ2-7; TRBD1 is a possible D gene (5 bases). CDR3 length: 14 residues. V lost 4 bases to trimming and J lost 4 bases, with 14 bases between them. CDR1 and CDR2 (germline): KGHSH, LQKENI. Drawing the rest from reference TRBV18 and TRBJ2-7, the complete variable domain is NAGVMQNPRHLVRRRGQEARLRCSPMKGHSHVYWYRQLPEEGLKFMVYLQKENIIDESGMPKERFSAEFPKEGPSILRIQQVVRGDSAAYFCASSQGSTTYEQYFGPGTRLTVT.

This clonotype was counted between two and nine times. This chain links TRBV3-1 with TRBJ1-2; 9 bases match TRBD1. V was clipped by 3 bases and J by 8 bases; unmatched bases: 10. This CDR3 has 15 residues. Germline lookup yields CDR1 LGHDT and CDR2 YNNKEL (reference sequence). The DNA of the CDR3 is TGTGCCAGCAGCCATCCCGGGACAGGGCGAGAAGGCTACACCTTC. Translating gives CASSHPGTGREGYTF.

The rearrangement uses TRBV12-3 or TRBV12-4 and TRBJ2-7; D unclear. The J call could be wrong; TRBJ2-5 is a better fit for the DNA end. CDR3 length equals 14 residues. CDR3 protein: CASSPLGVRETQYF. DNA of the CDR3: TGTGCCAGCAGTCCCCTGGGCGTGAGGGAGACCCAGTACTTC.

Written as DNA, the CDR3 is TGTGCCAGCGGGCTCGGGGGGCTATTCCTCGGTGGATCACCCCTCCACTTT. It translates to CASGLGGLFLGGSPLHF. J is TRBJ1-6 and V is TRBV27, with D maybe TRBD1 (6 bases). Germline CDR1 and CDR2: MNHEY and SMNVEV (reference sequence). Trimming took off 8 bases at V and 10 bases at J, with 27 bases between the two ends. The CDR3 covers 17 residues.

This clonotype appeared a few times. This chain uses TRBV12-3 or TRBV12-4 with TRBJ2-4, with 7 bases identical to TRBD1. The CDR3 runs 20 residues. V lost 3 bases to trimming and J lost 0 bases; unmatched junction nucleotides: 17. CDR3 in amino acids: CASSFRLYSGTALAKNIQYF. In DNA form, the CDR3 reads TGTGCCAGCAGTTTCAGGCTATATAGTGGGACAGCCCTAGCCAAAAACATTCAGTACTTC.

The chain has TRBV7-2 and TRBJ2-1; 8 positions match TRBD2. With 0 bases clipped from V and 7 bases from J, the junction kept 8 bases outside the gene matches. The germline V gene has CDR1 SGHTA and CDR2 FQGNSA. There are 16 residues in the CDR3. DNA for the CDR3: TGTGCCAGCAGCTTAGCGTTCACTAGCGGAAAGAATGAGCAGTTCTTC. Its translation: CASSLAFTSGKNEQFF.

This clonotype was seen just once. This chain links TRBV12-5 with TRBJ2-5, with TRBD1 as a possible D gene (6 bases). Deletions cut 0 bases from V and 11 bases from J, with 28 bases between. Germline CDR1 is LGHNT and CDR2 is FRNRAP. The length of the CDR3 is 18 residues. This CDR3 is CASGLVRDTPQVVNEQYF. In DNA, the CDR3 is TGTGCTAGTGGTTTGGTTCGGGACACCCCGCAGGTAGTGAATGAGCAGTACTTC.

This clonotype was observed a few times. The chain couples TRBV24-1 to TRBJ2-3; 10 bases align to TRBD1. V lost 3 bases to trimming and J lost 5 bases; unmatched junction nucleotides: 7. In germline, CDR1 is KGHDR, CDR2 SFDVKD. This CDR3 spans 16 amino acids. CDR3 nucleotide sequence: TGTGCCACCAGTGATGCCGGGACAGGGGTGATAGATACGCAGTATTTT. Translation gives CATSDAGTGVIDTQYF.

V is TRBV29-1 and J is TRBJ2-3; no clear D gene. The germline gives CDR1 SQVTM, CDR2 ANQGSEA. V lost 7 bases, J lost 2 bases, and 10 bases lay in between. CDR3 length: 12 residues. CDR3 in amino acids: CSGRRTTDTQYF. The CDR3 DNA is TGCAGCGGACGCCGGACCACAGATACGCAGTATTTT.